These T cell receptor beta chains were read from a single sample in a study of blood T cells in healthy people across ages. Each CDR3 protein gets one entry after TCRdb re-called the 5' RACE reads with MiXCR. The sample contains some 1.5 million distinct CDR3 sequences, 25% to 30% of which appear only once. The specimen sequenced was blood. The source is a woman under 40 in good health. CDR3s include the opening cysteine and the closing phenylalanine or tryptophan. The D gene is left open where the match is weak. Only part of the rows carry a size: once, few, many, or a class if the clone is expanded.

d_call: .
clone_size: .
j_call: TRBJ1-2
v_call: TRBV29-1
cdr3_nt: TGCAGCGTTGTAAGGATTAACTATGGCTACACCTTC
cdr3_aa: CSVVRINYGYTF

d_call: .
clone_size: once
j_call: TRBJ2-2
v_call: TRBV5-4
cdr3_nt: TGTGCCGGCAGTCGCGCGGAGGGCACCGGGGAGCTGTTTTTT
cdr3_aa: CAGSRAEGTGELFF

d_call: .
clone_size: few
j_call: TRBJ2-2
v_call: TRBV7-6
cdr3_nt: TGTGCCAGCAGCTTCGGGGCAGGGAAGACCGGGGAGCTGTTTTTT
cdr3_aa: CASSFGAGKTGELFF

d_call: .
clone_size: .
j_call: TRBJ2-1
v_call: TRBV7-2
cdr3_nt: TGTGCCAGCAGCTGGGACATTTTTTACAATGAGCAGTTCTTC
cdr3_aa: CASSWDIFYNEQFF

d_call: .
clone_size: .
j_call: TRBJ1-2
v_call: TRBV10-3
cdr3_nt: TGTGCCATCAGTGCCGGAAGCAATATTGGCTACACCTTC
cdr3_aa: CAISAGSNIGYTF

d_call: .
clone_size: .
j_call: TRBJ1-1
v_call: TRBV5-6
cdr3_nt: TGTGCCAGCAGCGAAATAGTGACAGGGAACACTGAAGCTTTCTTT
cdr3_aa: CASSEIVTGNTEAFF

d_call: TRBD1
clone_size: .
j_call: TRBJ2-7
v_call: TRBV20-1
cdr3_nt: TGCAGTGCTGGAGATTTTACAGGGGGCGACGAGCAGTACTTC
cdr3_aa: CSAGDFTGGDEQYF

d_call: .
clone_size: few
j_call: TRBJ1-6
v_call: TRBV6-5
cdr3_nt: TGTGCCAGTAGTTACTCTGCGCCTTCCGAAGTGGGTTCACCCCTCCACTTT
cdr3_aa: CASSYSAPSEVGSPLHF

d_call: .
clone_size: few
j_call: TRBJ1-1
v_call: TRBV4-3
cdr3_nt: TGCGCCAGCAGCCAGATCTCGGGCCCCGCCGGGGATGAAGCTTTCTTT
cdr3_aa: CASSQISGPAGDEAFF

d_call: .
clone_size: .
j_call: TRBJ1-2
v_call: TRBV5-1
cdr3_nt: TGCGCCAGCAGCGTCGGGGCTGCCGATGGCTACACCTTC
cdr3_aa: CASSVGAADGYTF

d_call: .
clone_size: many
j_call: TRBJ2-1
v_call: TRBV12-3/TRBV12-4
cdr3_nt: TGTGCCAGCAGTTTCGGGGGGGACAGTGAGCAGTTCTTC
cdr3_aa: CASSFGGDSEQFF